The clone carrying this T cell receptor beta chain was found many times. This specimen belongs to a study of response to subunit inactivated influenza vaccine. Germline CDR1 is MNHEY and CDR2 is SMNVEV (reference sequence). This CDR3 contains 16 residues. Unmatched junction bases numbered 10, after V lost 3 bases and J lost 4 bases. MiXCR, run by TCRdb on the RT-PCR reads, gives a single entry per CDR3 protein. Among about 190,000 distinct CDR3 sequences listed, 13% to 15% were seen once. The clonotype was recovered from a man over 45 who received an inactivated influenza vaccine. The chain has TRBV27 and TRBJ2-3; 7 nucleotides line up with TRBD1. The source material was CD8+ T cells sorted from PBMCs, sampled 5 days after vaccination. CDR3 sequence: CASSFSDREASDTQYF. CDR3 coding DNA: TGTGCCAGCAGTTTTAGTGACAGGGAAGCATCAGATACGCAGTATTTT.